This T cell receptor beta chain was captured in a study of blood T cell repertoires in COVID-19. Background on the study: Both acute and convalescent COVID-19 samples were obtained from the United States, Italy and Spain. Sample material is recorded as cDNA or gDNA derived from T cells, B-cell-depleted T cells, or PBMCs.

Some clones are missing from TCRdb's copy, which holds only in-frame ones; the method was immunoSEQ multiplex PCR. The data contain about 92,000 clones, 80% of them singletons. The germline CDR1 and CDR2 sequences are SGDLS and YYNGEE. Trimming removed 4 bases at V and 2 bases at J, with 10 bases between. This CDR3 contains 13 residues. The chain couples TRBV9 to TRBJ2-7; no clear D gene. This clonotype was sampled from a man in his fifties who had recovered from COVID-19. Specimen: peripheral blood. The CDR3 sequence: CASSKDTAYEQYF. The CDR3 nucleotides read TGTGCCAGCAGCAAAGACACAGCCTACGAGCAGTACTTC. The full variable domain, completed using reference TRBV9 and TRBJ2-7, is DSGVTQTPKHLITATGQRVTLRCSPRSGDLSVYWYQQSLDQGLQFLIQYYNGEERAKGNILERFSAQQFPDLHSELNLSSLELGDSALYFCASSKDTAYEQYFGPGTRLTVT.